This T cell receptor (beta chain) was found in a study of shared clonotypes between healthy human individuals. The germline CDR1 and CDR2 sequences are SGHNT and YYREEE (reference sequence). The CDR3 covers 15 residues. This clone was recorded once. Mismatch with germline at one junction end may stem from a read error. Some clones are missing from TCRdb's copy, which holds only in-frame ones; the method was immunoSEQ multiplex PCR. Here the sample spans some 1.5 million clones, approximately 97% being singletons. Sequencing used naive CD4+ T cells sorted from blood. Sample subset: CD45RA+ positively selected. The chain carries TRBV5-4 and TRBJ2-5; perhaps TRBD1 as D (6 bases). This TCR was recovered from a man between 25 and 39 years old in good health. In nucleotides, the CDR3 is TGCGCCAGCAGCCGAAGTAGGGGGTCCCAAGAGACCCAGTACTTC. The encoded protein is CASSRSRGSQETQYF.